This T cell receptor beta chain was retrieved from a study of T cells in Graves' hyperthyroidism and ophthalmopathy. Overall study results and limits: Most clonotypes expanded in thyroid above 0.001 were likewise present in blood.

Amplification yielded TCR beta CDR3 regions, with RNA transcripts as the source. The HTBI set primed first-round TCR CDR3 RT-PCR. One entry per CDR3 protein results from TCRdb running MiXCR on the multiplex PCR reads. The sample contains fewer than 350,000 distinct CDR3 sequences, 15% to 20% of which appear only once. Between the trimmed V and J ends, which lost 3 bases and 0 bases, there was a span of 12 bases. CDR3 length: 14 amino acids. Germline-derived CDR1 and CDR2 are DFQATT and SNEGSKA (reference sequence). This clonotype was picked up many times. Its cognate antigen is unknown. Uncontrolled infection, other autoimmune disease, pregnancy or lactation barred patients from enrollment.

This clonotype was sampled from a woman aged 40 to 50 with Graves' ophthalmopathy. J is TRBJ2-7 and V is TRBV20-1; D possibly corresponds to TRBD2 (5 bases). The source material was blood. The CDR3 spells CSASSGSRSYEQYF. In DNA form, the CDR3 reads TGCAGTGCTAGTTCGGGGAGCCGCTCCTACGAGCAGTACTTC.